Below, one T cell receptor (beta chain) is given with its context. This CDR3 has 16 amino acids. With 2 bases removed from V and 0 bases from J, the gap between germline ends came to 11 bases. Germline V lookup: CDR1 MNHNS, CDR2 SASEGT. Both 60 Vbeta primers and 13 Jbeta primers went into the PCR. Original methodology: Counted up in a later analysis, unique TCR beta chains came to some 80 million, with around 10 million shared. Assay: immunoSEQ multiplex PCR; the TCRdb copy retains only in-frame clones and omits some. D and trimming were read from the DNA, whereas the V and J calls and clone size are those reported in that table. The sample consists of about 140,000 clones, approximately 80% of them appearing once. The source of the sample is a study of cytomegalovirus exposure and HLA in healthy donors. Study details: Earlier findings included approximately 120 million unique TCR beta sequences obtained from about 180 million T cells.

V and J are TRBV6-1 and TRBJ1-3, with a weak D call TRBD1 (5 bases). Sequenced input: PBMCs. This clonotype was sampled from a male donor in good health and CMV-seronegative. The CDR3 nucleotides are TGTGCCAGCAGTGAAATGGGACTGCACTCTGGAAACACCATATATTTT. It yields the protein CASSEMGLHSGNTIYF.